These T cell receptor beta chains were read from a single sample in a study of T cell responses to AZD1222 COVID-19 vaccine. Assay used: immunoSEQ multiplex PCR; TCRdb lists only in-frame clones, some missing. The profile covers 100,000 to 150,000 clones, with around 86% appearing a single time and 5% to 6.5% taken by the ten largest. The specimen was peripheral blood, collected on day 0 of AZD1222 vaccination. These receptors came from an adult in good health. Both conserved end residues are trimmed from each CDR3. Fields, in order: J gene, V gene, CDR3 protein.

>TRBJ1-4|TRBV3-1/TRBV3-2
ASSRLLLGGSTNEKLF
>TRBJ1-2|TRBV6-1
ASSEGLVLGYGYT
>TRBJ1-3|TRBV6-2/TRBV6-3
ASSRADVSGNTIY
>TRBJ2-7|TRBV6-5
ASSRQYPSYEQY
>TRBJ1-6|TRBV30
AWSARGRNSPLH
>TRBJ2-7|TRBV3-1/TRBV3-2
ASSQGGEQY
>TRBJ1-1|TRBV2
ASNPRGRTEAF
>TRBJ1-1|TRBV5-1
ASSLRINTEAF
>TRBJ1-1|TRBV7-2
ASSLVEDTEAF
>TRBJ2-2|TRBV5-1
ASSLDLQGTGELF
>TRBJ2-5|TRBV7-2
ASSKNGARETQY
>TRBJ1-2|TRBV15
ATSRDRGDYGYT
>TRBJ1-1|TRBV7-9
ASSLFPAGGLAF
>TRBJ1-6|TRBV14
ASSSRGNSPLH
>TRBJ2-3|TRBV6-5
AMSRGVLTDTQY
>TRBJ1-1|TRBV11-3
ASSFGDTEAF
>TRBJ2-1|TRBV7-9
ASSPFDEQF
>TRBJ1-1|TRBV12-3/TRBV12-4
ARWVGSNTEAF
>TRBJ2-5|TRBV7-2
ASSEGQGYKETQY
>TRBJ1-1|TRBV5-6
ASSLEGSGQLTEAF
>TRBJ1-2|TRBV6-5
ASRRTGGREGYT
>TRBJ1-1|TRBV3-1/TRBV3-2
ASTRGAPGEAF
>TRBJ1-1|TRBV20-1
SALVNTEAF
>TRBJ1-1|TRBV3-1/TRBV3-2
ASSPRGKTTEAF
>TRBJ1-6|TRBV10-2
ASSEQGNSPLH